This T cell receptor beta chain is drawn from a study of blood T cell repertoires in COVID-19. Seattle's enrolled individuals joined amid active infection and were then monitored longitudinally. Data came from immunoSEQ multiplex PCR; TCRdb stores just in-frame clones and leaves some out. The sample lists hundreds of thousands of clones, over 75% occurring once. The sequence was collected from a woman in her sixties or seventies with COVID-19, enrolled during active disease. The sequencing input was peripheral blood.

The DNA of the CDR3 is TGTGCCAGCAGAGATCCAGGGGGCTCTAACTATGGCTACACCTTC. Translating gives CASRDPGGSNYGYTF. This chain joins TRBV6-5 and TRBJ1-2; 8 bases agree with TRBD1. The CDR3 loop spans 15 amino acids. Trimming took 6 bases from V and 0 from J; bases not matched to a gene: 6. Germline V gene sequence: CDR1 MNHEY, CDR2 SVGAGI.